The 18 T cell receptor beta chains below all came from one sample that was sequenced in a study of blood T cell repertoires in COVID-19. Sequencing used immunoSEQ multiplex PCR; TCRdb keeps in-frame clones, though not all of them. This table holds roughly 200,000 clones, about 80% found once. The sample taken for sequencing was peripheral blood. Receptors were obtained from a man in his forties or fifties with active or convalescent COVID-19.

This clone has only one observation. V gene TRBV5-1 combines with J gene TRBJ1-2, with TRBD1 as a possible D gene (5 bases). In germline, CDR1 is SGHRS, CDR2 YFSETQ. The CDR3 extends over 14 amino acids. Deletions cut 10 bases from V and 3 bases from J, with 19 bases between. In DNA form, the CDR3 reads TGCGCCCGCACCCCGGGGGGGGGAGACTATGGCTACACCTTC. Amino acid sequence: CARTPGGGDYGYTF.

This CDR3 is CASSGSVTGELFF. CDR3 DNA sequence: TGTGCCAGCAGCGGCTCAGTGACCGGGGAGCTGTTTTTT. This chain uses TRBV9 with TRBJ2-2; D not certain. CDR3 length: 13 residues. Germline V gene data show CDR1 as SGDLS and CDR2 as YYNGEE. Trimming stripped 3 bases from V and 5 bases from J, with 8 bases between.

The chain carries TRBV5-1 and TRBJ2-3, with 14 positions matching TRBD2. The CDR3 length is 16 residues. V lost 7 bases and J lost 1; bases outside the gene matches: 5. Germline V CDR1 and CDR2: SGHRS, YFSETQ. This CDR3 reads CASGLAGGRGTDTQYF. In nucleotides, the CDR3 is TGCGCCAGCGGACTAGCGGGGGGCCGGGGCACAGATACGCAGTATTTT.

The chain is built from TRBV12-3 or TRBV12-4 and TRBJ2-7; D call uncertain. V was clipped by 8 bases and J by 7 bases, with 18 bases between them. CDR3 length equals 13 residues. The CDR3 DNA follows: TGTGCCAGCCAGAGATCTACGAGCAGGGAGCAGTACTTC. It is translated as CASQRSTSREQYF.

The V gene is TRBV6-5, the J gene TRBJ1-4, with D perhaps TRBD1 (5 bases). Germline CDR1 is MNHEY and CDR2 is SVGAGI. Trimming removed 5 bases at V and 7 bases at J, with 17 bases between. The length of the CDR3 is 15 residues. The CDR3 protein is CASSQQGYQGEKLFF. The CDR3 DNA reads TGTGCCAGCAGTCAGCAGGGTTACCAGGGTGAAAAACTGTTTTTT.

The V call is TRBV28, the J call TRBJ1-1; 9 bases are a match to TRBD1. The CDR3 contains 14 residues. The J segment lost 5 bases and the V segment lost 6 bases, leaving 7 bases of the junction unmatched. The germline V gene has CDR1 MDHEN and CDR2 SYDVKM. The CDR3 region has the DNA TGTGCCAGCAGGTACAGGGGGCAGAGGACTGAAGCTTTCTTT. Translation gives CASRYRGQRTEAFF.

This clone has a handful of counts. The rearrangement links TRBV30 to TRBJ2-1; 14 bases agree with TRBD2. The CDR3 totals 19 residues. V gave up 3 bases and J gave up 0 bases; unmatched junction bases: 10. Per germline, CDR1 GTSNPN and CDR2 SVGIG (reference sequence). The CDR3: CAWSKTSGGVSASYNEQFF. Here the CDR3 DNA reads TGTGCCTGGAGCAAGACTAGCGGGGGGGTCTCGGCCTCCTACAATGAGCAGTTCTTC.

This chain uses TRBV4-1 with TRBJ2-1; 9 positions agree with TRBD2. The CDR3 spans 17 residues. J was trimmed by 3 bases and V by 3 bases; bases with no gene match: 9. Germline V gives CDR1 MGHRA, CDR2 YSYEKL. In DNA, the CDR3 is TGCGCCAGCAGCCAGTTCAGTAGTAGCGGGAGCTACAATGAGCAGTTCTTC. It yields the protein CASSQFSSSGSYNEQFF.

The V and J genes are TRBV28 and TRBJ1-6, with D perhaps TRBD1 (5 bases). The germline gives CDR1 MDHEN, CDR2 SYDVKM. The CDR3 spans 15 residues. The ends were cut back, 6 bases at V and 8 bases at J, with 17 bases in the middle. CDR3 in DNA: TGTGCCAGCAGACCACCCAAGGGGCCAGATTCACCCCTCCACTTT. This codes for CASRPPKGPDSPLHF.

CDR3 DNA: TGTGCCAGCAGTTACTCGATTGCAGGGGGGAACTATGGCTACACCTTC. Its translation is CASSYSIAGGNYGYTF. The gene calls are TRBV6-5 and TRBJ1-2; 7 bases agree with TRBD1. This CDR3 has 16 residues. J lost 2 bases, V lost 0 bases, and 6 bases had no gene match. Germline V gene lookup returns CDR1 MNHEY and CDR2 SVGAGI.

J is TRBJ1-2 and V is TRBV5-6; a possible D gene is TRBD1 (6 bases). The ends were cut back, 0 bases at V and 0 bases at J, with 12 bases in the middle. This CDR3 has 16 residues. From germline, CDR1 is SGHDT and CDR2 YYEEEE. Written as DNA, the CDR3 is TGTGCCAGCAGCTTGGACAGGGTCGGTACTAACTATGGCTACACCTTC. Amino acid sequence: CASSLDRVGTNYGYTF.

The chain uses TRBV18 and TRBJ1-3; D remains ambiguous. The ends were cut back, 1 base at V and 0 bases at J, with 13 bases in the middle. The CDR3 length is 17 residues. CDR1 KGHSH and CDR2 LQKENI come from the germline V gene. The CDR3 here is CASSPLPTKISGNTIYF. The CDR3 DNA reads as TGTGCCAGCTCACCACTCCCTACGAAGATCTCTGGAAACACCATATATTTT.

This sequence joins TRBV20-1 and TRBJ2-1; TRBD2 agrees at 10 bases. J was trimmed by 6 bases and V by 3 bases; bases with no gene match: 8. Germline V gives CDR1 DFQATT, CDR2 SNEGSKA (reference sequence). The CDR3 has 15 residues. This chain's CDR3 is CSASRFGLAANEQFF. Here the CDR3 DNA reads TGCAGTGCTAGTCGCTTTGGACTAGCGGCCAATGAGCAGTTCTTC.

The chain carries TRBV27 and TRBJ2-3, with D perhaps TRBD2 (5 bases). The CDR3 has 16 amino acids. Trimming took off 3 bases at V and 1 base at J, with 14 bases between the two ends. From germline, CDR1 is MNHEY and CDR2 SMNVEV (reference sequence). The CDR3: CASSFSGGRGTDTQYF. CDR3 nucleotide sequence: TGTGCCAGCAGTTTCTCCGGAGGTCGGGGCACAGATACGCAGTATTTT.

The chain has TRBV7-2 and TRBJ2-7; maybe TRBD2 (7 bases). This CDR3 spans 14 amino acids. V was cut by 5 bases and J by 3 bases, with 14 bases left in between. CDR1 and CDR2 from the germline V gene are SGHTA and FQGNSA. The CDR3 DNA is TGTGCCAGCAGCCCGTTGGGAGGGGGCTACGAGCAGTACTTC. Its translation: CASSPLGGGYEQYF.

The chain carries TRBV13 and TRBJ2-7, with 9 bases aligning to TRBD1. V shed 4 bases, J shed 3 bases, and the junction held 10 bases outside the gene matches. In germline, CDR1 is PRHDT, CDR2 FYEKMQ (reference sequence). The CDR3 length is 16 residues. CDR3 protein: CASSSRPAGQGYEQYF. The CDR3 DNA is TGTGCCAGCAGCTCACGTCCTGCGGGACAGGGCTACGAGCAGTACTTC.

The chain carries TRBV6-6 and TRBJ2-1, with D perhaps matching TRBD1 (6 bases). This CDR3 spans 16 amino acids. Per germline, CDR1 MNHNY and CDR2 SVGAGI (reference sequence). Trimming removed 2 bases from V and 6 bases from J, with 17 bases in between. CDR3 residues: CASSYLGDRKGNEQFF. The CDR3 DNA sequence: TGTGCCAGCAGTTACCTCGGTGACAGGAAGGGCAATGAGCAGTTCTTC.

V usage is TRBV5-1 and J usage is TRBJ2-1; 7 nucleotides agree with TRBD2. CDR1 and CDR2 (germline): SGHRS, YFSETQ. V lost 1 base to trimming and J lost 6 bases; unmatched junction nucleotides: 10. The CDR3 covers 16 residues. The CDR3 is CASSLILAGQANEQFF. The CDR3 nucleotides read TGCGCCAGCAGCTTGATATTAGCGGGCCAAGCCAATGAGCAGTTCTTC.